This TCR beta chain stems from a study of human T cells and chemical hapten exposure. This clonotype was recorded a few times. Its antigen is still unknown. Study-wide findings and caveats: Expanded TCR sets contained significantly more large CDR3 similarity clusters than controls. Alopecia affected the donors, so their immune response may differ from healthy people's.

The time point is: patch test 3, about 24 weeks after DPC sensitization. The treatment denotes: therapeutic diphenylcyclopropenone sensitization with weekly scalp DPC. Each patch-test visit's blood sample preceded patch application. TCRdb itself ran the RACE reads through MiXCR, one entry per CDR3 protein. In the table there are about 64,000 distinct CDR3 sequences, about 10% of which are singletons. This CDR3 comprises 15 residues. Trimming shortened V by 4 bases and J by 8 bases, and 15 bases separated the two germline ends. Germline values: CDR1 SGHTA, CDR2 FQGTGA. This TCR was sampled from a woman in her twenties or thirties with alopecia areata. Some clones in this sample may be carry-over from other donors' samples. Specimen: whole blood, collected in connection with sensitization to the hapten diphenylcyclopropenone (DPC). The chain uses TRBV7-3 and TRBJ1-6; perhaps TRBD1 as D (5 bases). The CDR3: CASSYGTTADSPLHF. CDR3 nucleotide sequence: TGTGCCAGCAGCTATGGGACGACGGCAGATTCACCCCTCCACTTT. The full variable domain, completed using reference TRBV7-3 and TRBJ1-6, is GAGVSQTPSNKVTEKGKYVELRCDPISGHTALYWYRQSLGQGPEFLIYFQGTGAADDSGLPNDRFFAVRPEGSVSTLKIQRTERGDSAVYLCASSYGTTADSPLHFGNGTRLTVT.